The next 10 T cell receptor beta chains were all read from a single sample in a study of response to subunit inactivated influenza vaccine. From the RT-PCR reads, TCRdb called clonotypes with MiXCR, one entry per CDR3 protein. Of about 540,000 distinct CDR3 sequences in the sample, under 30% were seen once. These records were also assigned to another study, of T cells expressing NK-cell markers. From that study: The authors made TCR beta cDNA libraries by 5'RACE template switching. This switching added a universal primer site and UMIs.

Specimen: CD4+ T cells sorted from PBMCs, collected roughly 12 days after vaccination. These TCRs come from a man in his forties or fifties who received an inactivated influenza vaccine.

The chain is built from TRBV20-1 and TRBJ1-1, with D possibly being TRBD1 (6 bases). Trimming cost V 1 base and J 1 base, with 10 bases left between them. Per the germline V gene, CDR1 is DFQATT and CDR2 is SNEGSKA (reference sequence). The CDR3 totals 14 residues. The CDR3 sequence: CSARAGDPNTEAFF. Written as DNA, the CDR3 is TGCAGTGCTAGAGCAGGGGATCCGAACACTGAAGCTTTCTTT.

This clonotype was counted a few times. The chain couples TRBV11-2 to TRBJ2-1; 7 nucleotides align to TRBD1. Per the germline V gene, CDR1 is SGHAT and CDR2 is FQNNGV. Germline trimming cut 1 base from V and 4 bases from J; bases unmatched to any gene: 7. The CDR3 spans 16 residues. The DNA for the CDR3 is TGTGCCAGCAGCTTAGGGGCAGGGGGAGTTTACAATGAGCAGTTCTTC. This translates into CASSLGAGGVYNEQFF. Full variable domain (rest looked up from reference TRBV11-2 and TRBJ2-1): EAGVAQSPRYKIIEKRQSVAFWCNPISGHATLYWYQQILGQGPKLLIQFQNNGVVDDSQLPKDRFSAERLKGVDSTLKIQPAKLEDSAVYLCASSLGAGGVYNEQFFGPGTRLTVL.

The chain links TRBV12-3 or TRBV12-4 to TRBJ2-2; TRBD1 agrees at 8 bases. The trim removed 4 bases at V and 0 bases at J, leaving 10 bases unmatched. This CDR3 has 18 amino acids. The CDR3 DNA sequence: TGTGCCAGCAGTTCCAGTCCCGGGACAGGTTCGAACACCGGGGAGCTGTTTTTT. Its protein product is CASSSSPGTGSNTGELFF.

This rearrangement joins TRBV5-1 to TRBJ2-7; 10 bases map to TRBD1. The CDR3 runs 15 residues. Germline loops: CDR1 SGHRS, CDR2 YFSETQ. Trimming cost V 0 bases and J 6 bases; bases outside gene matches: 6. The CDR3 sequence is CASSLAGTGEGEQYF. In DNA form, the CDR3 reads TGCGCCAGCAGCTTGGCCGGGACAGGGGAGGGCGAGCAGTACTTC.

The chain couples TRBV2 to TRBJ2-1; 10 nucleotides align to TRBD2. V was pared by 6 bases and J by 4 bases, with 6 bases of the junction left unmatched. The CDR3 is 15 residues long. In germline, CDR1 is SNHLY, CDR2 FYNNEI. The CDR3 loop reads CASRVERGGYNEQFF. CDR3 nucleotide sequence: TGTGCCAGCAGGGTTGAGCGGGGGGGATACAATGAGCAGTTCTTC.

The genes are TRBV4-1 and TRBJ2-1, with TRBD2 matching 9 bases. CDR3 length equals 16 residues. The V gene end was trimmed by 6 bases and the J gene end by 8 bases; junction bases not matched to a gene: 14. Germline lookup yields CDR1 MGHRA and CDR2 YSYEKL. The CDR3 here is CASRQGLAGEIYEQFF. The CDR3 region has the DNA TGCGCCAGCAGACAGGGATTAGCGGGGGAGATATATGAGCAGTTCTTC.

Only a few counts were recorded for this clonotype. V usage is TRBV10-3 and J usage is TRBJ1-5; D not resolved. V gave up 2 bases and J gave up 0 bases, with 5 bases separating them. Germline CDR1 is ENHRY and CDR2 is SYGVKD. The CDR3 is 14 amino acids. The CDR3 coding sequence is TGTGCCATCAGTGAGGGTTATAGCAATCAGCCCCAGCATTTT. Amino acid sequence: CAISEGYSNQPQHF.

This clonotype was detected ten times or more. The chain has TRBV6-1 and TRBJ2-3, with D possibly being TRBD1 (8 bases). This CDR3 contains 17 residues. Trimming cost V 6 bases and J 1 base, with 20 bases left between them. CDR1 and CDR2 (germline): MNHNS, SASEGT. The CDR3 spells CASRGGIGQGRTDTQYF. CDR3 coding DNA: TGTGCCAGCAGGGGGGGGATAGGACAGGGCCGCACAGATACGCAGTATTTT.

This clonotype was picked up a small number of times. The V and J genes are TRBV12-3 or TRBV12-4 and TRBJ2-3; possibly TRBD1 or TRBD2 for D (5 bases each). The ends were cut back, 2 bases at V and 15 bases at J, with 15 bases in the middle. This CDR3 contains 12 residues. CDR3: CASSLSGTDPYF. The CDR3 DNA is TGTGCCAGCAGTTTATCCGGGACGGACCCTTATTTT.

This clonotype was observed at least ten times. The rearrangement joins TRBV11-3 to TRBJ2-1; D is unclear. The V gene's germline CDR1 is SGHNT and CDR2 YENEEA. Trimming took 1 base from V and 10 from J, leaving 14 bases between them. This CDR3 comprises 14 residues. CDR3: CASSLGSQVPEQFF. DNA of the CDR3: TGTGCCAGCAGCTTAGGGTCCCAGGTGCCAGAGCAGTTCTTC.